This T cell receptor beta chain was sequenced in a study of T cells in Graves' hyperthyroidism and ophthalmopathy. Regions amplified from RNA transcripts were the TCR beta CDR3 regions. The HTBI primer set was used in a first-round RT-PCR of the TCR CDR3. TCRdb fed the multiplex PCR reads into MiXCR, producing one record per CDR3 protein. In the table there are 500,000 to 550,000 distinct CDR3 sequences, roughly 21% of which are singletons. The germline V gene encodes CDR1 MDHEN and CDR2 SYDVKM. Trimming pared 5 bases from V and 8 bases from J, leaving 10 bases between. The CDR3 has 13 amino acids. Using 9.5 to 10 ml of fresh peripheral blood, PBMCs were prepared. This clonotype was observed many times.

Sequencing was carried out using blood. The source is a man between 40 and 49 years old with Graves' ophthalmopathy. V is TRBV28 and J is TRBJ1-6; a weak D match, TRBD1 (6 bases). DNA of the CDR3: TGTGCCAGCAGTGACAGGAGCGATTCACCCCTCCACTTT. Translated, it gives CASSDRSDSPLHF.